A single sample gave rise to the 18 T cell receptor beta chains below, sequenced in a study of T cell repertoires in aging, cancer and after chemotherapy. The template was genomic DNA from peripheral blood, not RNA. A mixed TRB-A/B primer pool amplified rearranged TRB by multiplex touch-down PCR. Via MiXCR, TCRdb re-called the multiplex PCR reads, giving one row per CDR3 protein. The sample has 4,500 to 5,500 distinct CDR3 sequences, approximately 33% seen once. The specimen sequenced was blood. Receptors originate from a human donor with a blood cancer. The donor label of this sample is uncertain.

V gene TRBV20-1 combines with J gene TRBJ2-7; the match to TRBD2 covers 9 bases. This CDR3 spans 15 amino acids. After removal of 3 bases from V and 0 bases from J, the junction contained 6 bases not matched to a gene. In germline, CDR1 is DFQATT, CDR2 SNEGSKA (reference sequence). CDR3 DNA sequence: TGCAGTGCTAGTAGTCCTAGCGGGGTCTCCTACGAGCAGTACTTC. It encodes CSASSPSGVSYEQYF.

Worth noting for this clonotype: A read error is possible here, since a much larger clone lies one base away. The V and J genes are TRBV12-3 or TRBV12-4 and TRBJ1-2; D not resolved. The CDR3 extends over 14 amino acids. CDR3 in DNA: TGTGCCTGCAGTCAAGGGTCCCTCCGAGGAGGCTACACCTTC. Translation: CACSQGSLRGGYTF.

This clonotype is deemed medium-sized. CDR3: CASSPRQGRYGYTF. CDR3 DNA sequence: TGTGCCAGCAGTCCGAGACAGGGGAGATATGGCTACACCTTC. The chain uses TRBV6-5 and TRBJ1-2; 8 bases align to TRBD1. After removal of 5 bases from V and 5 bases from J, the junction contained 7 bases not matched to a gene. The length of the CDR3 is 14 residues. The germline V gene has CDR1 MNHEY and CDR2 SVGAGI.

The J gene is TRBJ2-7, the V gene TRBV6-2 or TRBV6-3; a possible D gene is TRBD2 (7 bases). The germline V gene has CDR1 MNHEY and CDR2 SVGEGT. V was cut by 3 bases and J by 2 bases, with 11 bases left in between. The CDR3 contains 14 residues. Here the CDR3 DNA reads TGTGCCAGCAGTTATGCGGGGGCTACCTACGAGCAGTACTTC. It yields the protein CASSYAGATYEQYF.

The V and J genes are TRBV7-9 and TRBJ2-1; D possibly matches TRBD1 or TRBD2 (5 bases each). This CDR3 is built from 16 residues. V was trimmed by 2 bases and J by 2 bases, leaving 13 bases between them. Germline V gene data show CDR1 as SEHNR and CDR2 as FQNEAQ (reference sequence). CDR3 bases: TGTGCCAGCAGCTTAAGGGAGACAGAGACCTACAATGAGCAGTTCTTC. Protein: CASSLRETETYNEQFF. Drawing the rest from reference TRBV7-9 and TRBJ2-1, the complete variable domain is DTGVSQNPRHKITKRGQNVTFRCDPISEHNRLYWYRQTLGQGPEFLTYFQNEAQLEKSRLLSDRFSAERPKGSFSTLEIQRTEQGDSAMYLCASSLRETETYNEQFFGPGTRLTVL.

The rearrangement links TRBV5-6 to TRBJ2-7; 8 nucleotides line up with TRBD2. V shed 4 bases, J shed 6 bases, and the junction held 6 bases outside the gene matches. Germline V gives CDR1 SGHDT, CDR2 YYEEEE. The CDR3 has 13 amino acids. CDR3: CASSKGLAAEQYF. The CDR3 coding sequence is TGTGCCAGCAGCAAAGGACTAGCAGCCGAGCAGTACTTC.

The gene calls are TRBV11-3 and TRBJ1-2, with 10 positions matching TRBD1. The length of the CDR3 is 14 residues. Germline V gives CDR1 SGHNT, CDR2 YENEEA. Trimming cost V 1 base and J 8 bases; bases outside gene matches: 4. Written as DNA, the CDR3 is TGTGCCAGCAGCTTAGGCGACAGGGGGCGGGGCTACACCTTC. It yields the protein CASSLGDRGRGYTF.

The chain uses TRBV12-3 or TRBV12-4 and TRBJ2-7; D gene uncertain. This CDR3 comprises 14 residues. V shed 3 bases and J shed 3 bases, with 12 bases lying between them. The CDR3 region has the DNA TGTGCCAGCAGTTTTAGGATACCTTACTACGAGCAGTACTTC. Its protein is CASSFRIPYYEQYF.

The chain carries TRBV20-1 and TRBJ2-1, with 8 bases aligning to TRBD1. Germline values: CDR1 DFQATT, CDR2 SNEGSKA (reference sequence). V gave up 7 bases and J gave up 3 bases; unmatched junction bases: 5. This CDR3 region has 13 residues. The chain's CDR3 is CSGGQANYNEQFF. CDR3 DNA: TGCAGTGGGGGACAGGCCAACTACAATGAGCAGTTCTTC.

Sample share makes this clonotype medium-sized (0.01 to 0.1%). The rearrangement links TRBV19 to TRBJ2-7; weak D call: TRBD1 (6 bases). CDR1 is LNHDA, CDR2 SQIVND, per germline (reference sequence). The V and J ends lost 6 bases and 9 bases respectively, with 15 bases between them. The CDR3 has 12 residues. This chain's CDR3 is CASSDSGTWQYF. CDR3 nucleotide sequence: TGTGCCAGTAGCGATTCCGGGACATGGCAGTACTTC.

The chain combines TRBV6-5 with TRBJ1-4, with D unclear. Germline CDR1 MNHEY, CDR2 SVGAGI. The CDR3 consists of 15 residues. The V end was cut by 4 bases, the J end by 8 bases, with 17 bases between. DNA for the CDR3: TGTGCCAGCAGTTCACGTACCCCCCCAGAGGAAAAACTGTTTTTT. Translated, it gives CASSSRTPPEEKLFF.

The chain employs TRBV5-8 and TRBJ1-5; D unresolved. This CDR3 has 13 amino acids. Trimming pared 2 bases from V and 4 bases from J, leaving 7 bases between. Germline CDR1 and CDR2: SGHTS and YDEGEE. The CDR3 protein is CASSLRANQPQHF. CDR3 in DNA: TGTGCCAGCAGCTTAAGGGCGAATCAGCCCCAGCATTTT.

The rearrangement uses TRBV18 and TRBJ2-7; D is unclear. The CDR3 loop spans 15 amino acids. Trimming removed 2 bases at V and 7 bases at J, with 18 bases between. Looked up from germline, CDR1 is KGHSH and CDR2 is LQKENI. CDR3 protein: CASSPYGLGYGEQYF. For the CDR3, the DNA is TGTGCCAGCTCACCATATGGGCTGGGATATGGGGAGCAGTACTTC. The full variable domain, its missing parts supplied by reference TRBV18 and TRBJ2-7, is NAGVMQNPRHLVRRRGQEARLRCSPMKGHSHVYWYRQLPEEGLKFMVYLQKENIIDESGMPKERFSAEFPKEGPSILRIQQVVRGDSAAYFCASSPYGLGYGEQYFGPGTRLTVT.

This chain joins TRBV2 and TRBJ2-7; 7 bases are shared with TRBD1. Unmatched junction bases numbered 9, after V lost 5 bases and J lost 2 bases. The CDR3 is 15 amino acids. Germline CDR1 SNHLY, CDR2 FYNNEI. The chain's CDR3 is CASSRDRLKTYEQYF. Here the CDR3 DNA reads TGTGCCAGCAGTAGGGACAGACTAAAAACCTACGAGCAGTACTTC.

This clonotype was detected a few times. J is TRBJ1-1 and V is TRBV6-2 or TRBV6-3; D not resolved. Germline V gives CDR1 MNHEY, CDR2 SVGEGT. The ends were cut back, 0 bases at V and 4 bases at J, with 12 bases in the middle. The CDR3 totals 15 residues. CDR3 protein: CASSYSRYAGTEAFF. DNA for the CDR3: TGTGCCAGCAGTTACTCGAGGTATGCGGGCACTGAAGCTTTCTTT.

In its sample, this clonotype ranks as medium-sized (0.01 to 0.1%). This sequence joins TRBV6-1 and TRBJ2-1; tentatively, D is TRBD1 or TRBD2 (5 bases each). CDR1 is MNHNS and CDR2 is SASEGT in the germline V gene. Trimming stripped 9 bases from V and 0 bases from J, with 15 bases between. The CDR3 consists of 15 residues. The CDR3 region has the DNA TGTGCCAGTAAGGGGATGGGGGACTCCTACAATGAGCAGTTCTTC. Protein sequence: CASKGMGDSYNEQFF.

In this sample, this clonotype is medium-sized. Here the CDR3 reads CASSTSGGTATGELFF. The CDR3 DNA is TGTGCCAGCAGCACATCGGGAGGCACGGCCACCGGGGAGCTGTTTTTT. The V call is TRBV7-9, the J call TRBJ2-2, with 7 bases identical to TRBD2. Trimming removed 5 bases from V and 4 bases from J; junction bases left unmatched: 10. Germline-derived CDR1 and CDR2 are SEHNR and FQNEAQ (reference sequence). The length of the CDR3 is 16 residues.

Written as DNA, the CDR3 is TGTGCCACCGGACGGCCAGGAGCTTTCTTT. Protein product: CATGRPGAFF. The chain combines TRBV21-1 with TRBJ1-1. TRBV21-1 is a pseudogene segment. The CDR3 contains 10 residues.